This T cell receptor (beta chain) is drawn from a study of response to subunit inactivated influenza vaccine. General study findings and limits: Authors suggested seasonal influenza vaccinations each recruit few new T cells.

TCRdb processed the RT-PCR reads anew with MiXCR; each CDR3 protein has one entry. The data show more than 400,000 distinct CDR3 sequences, approximately 7.3% seen once. Turning to this clonotype: What it recognizes is unknown.

The V gene's germline CDR1 is LGHNA and CDR2 YSLEER. The CDR3 covers 16 residues. The junction had 8 bases not matched to a gene; V was cut back by 2 bases and J by 8 bases. The clonotype originates from a man aged 50-75 years who received an inactivated influenza vaccine. Here the sequenced sample was PBMCs from blood, taken 23 to 25 months after vaccination. The gene calls are TRBV4-3 and TRBJ2-1; 11 bases are a match to TRBD2. The CDR3 loop is CASSQFGLAGGDEQFF. The CDR3, as DNA: TGCGCCAGCAGCCAATTTGGTCTAGCGGGGGGCGATGAGCAGTTCTTC.